A single sample is the source of the 27 T cell receptor beta chains below, sequenced in a study of T cells after yellow fever vaccination. TCRdb passed the 5' RACE reads through MiXCR, listing each CDR3 protein once. The sample comprises 60,000 to 95,000 distinct CDR3 sequences, about 7.3% of which are singletons, and approximately 31% rests with the top ten. The source was CD8+ T cells sorted from PBMCs, collected 10 to 11 days after the first yellow fever vaccination. The origin of the receptors is a man aged 18-30 years who received the YFV17D yellow fever vaccine.

This clonotype was seen only a few times. The rearrangement links TRBV7-8 to TRBJ1-1; the match to TRBD1 covers 7 bases. Germline loops: CDR1 SGHVS, CDR2 FQNEAQ. The CDR3 is 16 residues long. The V gene end was trimmed by 1 base and the J gene end by 2 bases; junction bases not matched to a gene: 7. The chain's CDR3 is CASSLGVGGQNTEAFF. For the CDR3, the DNA is TGTGCCAGCAGCTTAGGGGTAGGGGGCCAAAACACTGAAGCTTTCTTT.

In this sample, this clonotype turned up many times. This chain links TRBV7-9 with TRBJ2-2, with D unclear. Germline CDR1 SEHNR, CDR2 FQNEAQ (reference sequence). V shed 5 bases and J shed 5 bases, with 9 bases lying between them. CDR3 length equals 13 residues. CDR3 in amino acids: CASSPSSTGELFF. CDR3 coding DNA: TGTGCCAGCAGCCCGTCTTCTACCGGGGAGCTGTTTTTT.

The rearrangement links TRBV4-2 to TRBJ2-1, with D tentatively TRBD1 or TRBD2 (5 bases each). Trimming removed 3 bases from V and 12 bases from J, with 12 bases in between. This CDR3 spans 12 amino acids. Germline lookup yields CDR1 LGHNA and CDR2 YNFKEQ. As DNA, the CDR3 is TGTGCCAGCAGCCAGCCGGGACCCGGGCAGTTCTTC. It is translated as CASSQPGPGQFF.

This chain connects TRBV7-2 to TRBJ1-2, with 10 bases matching TRBD1. Germline CDR1 reads SGHTA; CDR2 reads FQGNSA. There are 16 residues in the CDR3. The junction had 10 bases not matched to a gene; V was cut back by 4 bases and J by 5 bases. The CDR3 sequence: CASSYPGQGSPYGYTF. CDR3 DNA: TGTGCCAGCAGCTACCCGGGACAGGGGAGTCCTTATGGCTACACCTTC.

This clonotype was counted ten times or more. The chain joins TRBV29-1 to TRBJ2-1; 9 bases line up with TRBD2. Germline CDR1 is SQVTM and CDR2 is ANQGSEA. J was trimmed by 7 bases and V by 6 bases; bases with no gene match: 7. The CDR3 totals 13 residues. CDR3 nucleotides: TGCAGCGTCAGACTAGCGGATATGAATGAGCAGTTCTTC. As protein: CSVRLADMNEQFF.

This clonotype was seen ten or more times. The chain carries TRBV6-5 and TRBJ2-1, with a weak D call TRBD2 (7 bases). This CDR3 is 14 amino acids long. In germline, CDR1 is MNHEY, CDR2 SVGAGI. Trimming took off 6 bases at V and 6 bases at J, with 15 bases between the two ends. CDR3 in amino acids: CASSYSGGSNEQFF. The CDR3, as DNA: TGTGCCAGCAGCTATTCGGGGGGCAGCAATGAGCAGTTCTTC.

The rearrangement joins TRBV4-3 to TRBJ2-1; D remains unclear. CDR3 length equals 14 residues. CDR1 is LGHNA, CDR2 YSLEER, per germline. V lost 1 base, J lost 4 bases, and 8 bases lay in between. The CDR3 sequence is CASSQVRVYNEQFF. CDR3 bases: TGCGCCAGCAGCCAAGTAAGGGTTTACAATGAGCAGTTCTTC.

In its sample, this clonotype was seen many times. This chain connects TRBV4-3 to TRBJ2-4, with D perhaps matching TRBD2 (5 bases). V was clipped by 1 base and J by 3 bases, with 10 bases between them. CDR1 LGHNA and CDR2 YSLEER come from the germline V gene. There are 15 residues in the CDR3. In nucleotides, the CDR3 is TGCGCCAGCAGCCAAGGGGTGAGCGGCAAAAACATTCAGTACTTC. Translated: CASSQGVSGKNIQYF.

The rearrangement uses TRBV12-3 or TRBV12-4 and TRBJ1-5, with D uncertain. This CDR3 has 15 amino acids. The germline V and J ends were trimmed by 5 bases and 3 bases, with 14 bases remaining between them. The CDR3 sequence: CASSPDSLPNQPQHF. The CDR3, as DNA: TGTGCCAGCAGTCCGGACTCACTCCCCAATCAGCCCCAGCATTTT.

This clonotype came up many times. This rearrangement joins TRBV24-1 to TRBJ2-2; D call uncertain. CDR3 length: 11 residues. The V gene's germline CDR1 is KGHDR and CDR2 SFDVKD. V shed 7 bases and J shed 7 bases, with 6 bases lying between them. The CDR3: CATSGSGELFF. The CDR3 DNA reads TGTGCCACCAGCGGTAGCGGGGAGCTGTTTTTT.

J is TRBJ2-1 and V is TRBV29-1; 10 bases are shared with TRBD2. Germline-derived CDR1 and CDR2 are SQVTM and ANQGSEA. The junction had 6 bases not matched to a gene; V was cut back by 3 bases and J by 4 bases. The length of the CDR3 is 15 residues. The DNA of the CDR3 is TGCAGCGTTGAGGCTAGCGGGGGCGGATACAATGAGCAGTTCTTC. It yields the protein CSVEASGGGYNEQFF.

This clonotype showed up many times. This chain connects TRBV29-1 to TRBJ2-7, with 12 bases matching TRBD1. The CDR3 is 15 amino acids. From germline, CDR1 is SQVTM and CDR2 ANQGSEA. V gave up 5 bases and J gave up 3 bases; unmatched junction bases: 8. The CDR3 region is CSVFRDRGRFYEQYF. The DNA for the CDR3 is TGCAGCGTTTTCCGGGACAGGGGGCGTTTCTACGAGCAGTACTTC.

The chain combines TRBV29-1 with TRBJ2-5; no clear D gene. V shed 4 bases and J shed 5 bases, with 11 bases lying between them. Germline loops: CDR1 SQVTM, CDR2 ANQGSEA. There are 12 residues in the CDR3. The CDR3 protein is CSVGLGGETQYF. DNA for the CDR3: TGCAGCGTTGGGTTGGGCGGTGAGACCCAGTACTTC.

The chain is built from TRBV4-1 and TRBJ1-2; D is uncertain. V gave up 5 bases and J gave up 4 bases, with 14 bases separating them. The germline gives CDR1 MGHRA, CDR2 YSYEKL. The CDR3 spans 14 residues. The CDR3 region has the DNA TGCGCCAGCAGCGATATTGGTTCCCCCTATGGCTACACCTTC. Its protein product is CASSDIGSPYGYTF.

In this sample, this clonotype turned up a few times. This chain uses TRBV11-2 with TRBJ2-3, with D uncertain. This CDR3 spans 13 amino acids. Germline values: CDR1 SGHAT, CDR2 FQNNGV. V lost 1 base and J lost 5, with 7 bases in between. CDR3 bases: TGTGCCAGCAGCTTAGCGGTGGGAGATACGCAGTATTTT. Amino acid sequence: CASSLAVGDTQYF.

The chain is built from TRBV29-1 and TRBJ2-7; 7 positions agree with TRBD2. Trimming removed 7 bases from V and 2 bases from J; junction bases left unmatched: 14. CDR3 size: 15 residues. Germline CDR1 SQVTM, CDR2 ANQGSEA. Written as DNA, the CDR3 is TGCAGCGCGATCCTTCAGGGAGGGGTTGCCTACGAGCAGTACTTC. Translation: CSAILQGGVAYEQYF.

The genes are TRBV10-3 and TRBJ1-3; D may be TRBD1 (6 bases). This CDR3 has 15 amino acids. The germline CDR1 and CDR2 sequences are ENHRY and SYGVKD. The germline V and J ends were trimmed by 6 bases and 0 bases, with 12 bases remaining between them. The CDR3 protein is CAIRDRSSSGNTIYF. Written as DNA, the CDR3 is TGTGCCATCAGGGACAGATCAAGCTCTGGAAACACCATATATTTT.

This chain links TRBV7-9 with TRBJ2-7, with D maybe TRBD2 (7 bases). From germline, CDR1 is SEHNR and CDR2 FQNEAQ (reference sequence). Trimming left V 5 bases short and J 4 bases short, with 24 bases between. This CDR3 is built from 17 residues. Here the CDR3 DNA reads TGTGCCAGCAGCGGAGGGGGGGGGCGCAGCTTTTGGTACGAGCAGTACTTC. Amino acid sequence: CASSGGGGRSFWYEQYF.

This chain joins TRBV21-1 and TRBJ1-5. TRBV21-1 is a pseudogene segment. This CDR3 has 17 residues. The CDR3 DNA is TGTGCCAGCAGCGACGGTCAATCCGGATATAGCAATCAGCCCCAGCATTTT. Its translation is CASSDGQSGYSNQPQHF.

This clonotype showed up just a few times. The J gene is TRBJ1-5, the V gene TRBV6-2 or TRBV6-3; 11 bases fit TRBD1. The V and J ends lost 8 bases and 7 bases, in that order; junction bases with no gene match: 10. The length of the CDR3 is 15 residues. CDR1 and CDR2 (germline): MNHEY, SVGEGT. The CDR3 coding sequence is TGTGCCAGCTTGGACCGGGACAGGGGGGACCAGCCCCAGCATTTT. Residues: CASLDRDRGDQPQHF.

This clonotype was seen a few times. The chain employs TRBV5-1 and TRBJ2-7; 7 bases align to TRBD1. CDR1 SGHRS and CDR2 YFSETQ come from the germline V gene. The CDR3 consists of 15 residues. Trimming at V came to 0 bases and at J to 5 bases, leaving 8 bases not matched to a gene. The CDR3 coding sequence is TGCGCCAGCAGCTTGGGGAACAGGGGAACCCACGAGCAGTACTTC. This sequence encodes CASSLGNRGTHEQYF.

This chain links TRBV3-1 with TRBJ2-1, with 7 bases aligning to TRBD2. The CDR3 extends over 15 amino acids. Unmatched junction bases numbered 11, after V lost 10 bases and J lost 2 bases. In germline, CDR1 is LGHDT, CDR2 YNNKEL (reference sequence). This chain's CDR3 is CATTHVLAPYNEQFF. The CDR3 DNA is TGTGCCACCACCCATGTACTAGCGCCCTACAATGAGCAGTTCTTC.

The rearrangement joins TRBV27 to TRBJ1-2; weak D call: TRBD1 (5 bases). CDR1 is MNHEY, CDR2 SMNVEV, per germline (reference sequence). V was clipped by 5 bases and J by 3 bases, with 13 bases between them. The CDR3 loop spans 14 amino acids. The CDR3 DNA is TGTGCCAGCAGTCCTCACTTCAGGGACTATGGCTACACCTTC. This translates into CASSPHFRDYGYTF.

A few counts support this clonotype. This rearrangement joins TRBV29-1 to TRBJ2-5, with 8 bases lining up with TRBD1. CDR1 SQVTM and CDR2 ANQGSEA come from the germline V gene. V was clipped by 7 bases and J by 3 bases; unmatched bases: 7. This CDR3 comprises 13 residues. CDR3 amino acids: CSALKTGEETQYF. CDR3 bases: TGCAGCGCTCTCAAGACAGGGGAAGAGACCCAGTACTTC.

The V and J genes are TRBV6-2 or TRBV6-3 and TRBJ2-5; 10 nucleotides align to TRBD1. V lost 6 bases to trimming and J lost 5 bases; unmatched junction nucleotides: 27. Germline lookup yields CDR1 MNHEY and CDR2 SVGEGT. This CDR3 has 21 residues. CDR3: CASRVLGQGESPKGSQETQYF. The CDR3 nucleotides read TGTGCCAGCAGAGTACTCGGACAGGGGGAATCCCCCAAAGGTTCACAGGAGACCCAGTACTTC.

This clonotype was counted ten times or more. The J gene is TRBJ2-2, the V gene TRBV29-1; 8 bases are shared with TRBD1. CDR1 is SQVTM and CDR2 is ANQGSEA in the germline V gene. V lost 5 bases and J lost 6; bases outside the gene matches: 5. The CDR3 runs 13 residues. The CDR3 nucleotides are TGCAGCGTTTCTACAGGGGGAGCCGGGGAGCTGTTTTTT. It codes for CSVSTGGAGELFF.

The CDR3 is CASSPAGGGGGGYTF. The CDR3, as DNA: TGCGCCAGCAGCCCAGCCGGAGGTGGTGGGGGAGGCTACACCTTC. The chain links TRBV4-1 to TRBJ1-2, with D possibly being TRBD1 (5 bases). The V end lost 4 bases, the J end lost 8 bases, and 20 bases lay between the germline ends. The CDR3 length is 15 residues. CDR1 is MGHRA, CDR2 YSYEKL, per germline.